Following are 24 T cell receptor beta chains from one sample sequenced in a study of blood T cell repertoires in COVID-19 (dated by TCRdb to 2020 to 2021). Libraries came from the immunoSEQ multiplex PCR assay. Held by TCRdb, this immuneACCESS table contains in-frame sequences only and omits some clones. Under half of the omission traces to an unresolved V gene where checked; the cause of the rest is unknown. In all, the sample holds about 190,000 clones, and over 80% of those were seen once. Of the sample, about 6% is held by the ten largest clones. The sequencing input was peripheral blood. The receptors shown here come from a middle-aged woman with acute or convalescent COVID-19.

V and J are TRBV21-1 and TRBJ1-4; the table's TRBD1 call for D was not verified on the DNA. TRBV21-1 is shown as a pseudogene. CDR3 size: 16 residues. For the CDR3, the DNA is TGTGCCAGCAGCTCGAACGCCGGGACAGATAATGAAAAACTGTTTTTT. Encoded protein: CASSSNAGTDNEKLFF.

This chain connects TRBV6-4 to TRBJ2-3; 8 bases fit TRBD2. V trimming: 2 bases; J trimming: 4 bases; junction bases outside the gene matches: 5. CDR3 size: 15 residues. Germline V gene sequence: CDR1 MRHNA, CDR2 SNTAGT. The CDR3 region has the DNA TGTGCCAGCAGTGACAACGGGGGGGCCTCAGATACGCAGTATTTT. Its protein product is CASSDNGGASDTQYF.

This rearrangement joins TRBV4-2 to TRBJ2-3, with 10 bases identical to TRBD2. J gave up 1 base and V 4 bases, and 2 bases lay outside the gene matches. This CDR3 contains 15 residues. Germline-derived CDR1 and CDR2 are LGHNA and YNFKEQ. CDR3 protein: CASSRGTSGTDTQYF. CDR3 nucleotides: TGTGCCAGCAGCCGGGGGACTAGCGGCACAGATACGCAGTATTTT.

CDR3 nucleotide sequence: TGTGCCAGCAGTTCCCGACAGGGGAATGAAAAACTGTTTTTT. As protein: CASSSRQGNEKLFF. The chain recombines TRBV28 with TRBJ1-4; 8 nucleotides line up with TRBD1. This CDR3 spans 14 amino acids. With V trimmed by 4 bases and J by 5 bases, 3 bases remained unmatched. Germline-derived CDR1 and CDR2 are MDHEN and SYDVKM.

The CDR3 here is CATQLLAGGAASTDTQYF. CDR3 DNA sequence: TGTGCCACCCAACTCCTAGCGGGAGGCGCCGCGAGCACAGATACGCAGTATTTT. This chain uses TRBV28 with TRBJ2-3, with 11 bases lining up with TRBD2. In germline, CDR1 is MDHEN, CDR2 SYDVKM. Trimming cost V 10 bases and J 0 bases; bases outside gene matches: 15. The CDR3 totals 18 residues.

This chain connects TRBV7-8 to TRBJ1-6; D is perhaps TRBD1 (6 bases). V lost 3 bases, J lost 11 bases, and 23 bases lay in between. The germline V gene has CDR1 SGHVS and CDR2 FQNEAQ. The CDR3 is 17 residues long. The CDR3 here is CASSLYRVRSKETPLHF. The DNA of the CDR3 is TGTGCCAGCAGCTTGTACAGGGTTCGTTCCAAAGAGACACCCCTCCACTTT.

The chain employs TRBV28 and TRBJ2-7, with D uncertain. There are 12 residues in the CDR3. The germline V gene encodes CDR1 MDHEN and CDR2 SYDVKM. V lost 6 bases and J 0 bases, leaving 6 bases between the germline ends. The CDR3 coding sequence is TGTGCCAGCAGAAAGAGCTCCTACGAGCAGTACTTC. It yields the protein CASRKSSYEQYF.

This clone was seen a single time. The J gene is TRBJ1-6, the V gene TRBV24-1; D call uncertain. CDR1 and CDR2 from the germline V gene are KGHDR and SFDVKD. Trimming removed 4 bases from V and 0 bases from J, with 3 bases in between. The CDR3 is 14 residues long. Written as DNA, the CDR3 is TGTGCCACCAGTGAGAGCTCCTATAATTCACCCCTCCACTTT. Amino acids: CATSESSYNSPLHF.

The CDR3 region has the DNA TGTGCCAGCAGTGACTCTCGGGAGACCCAGTACTTC. Its translation is CASSDSRETQYF. The V gene is TRBV28, the J gene TRBJ2-5; no firm D call. The CDR3 length is 12 residues. Trimming took 5 bases from V and 5 from J, leaving 9 bases between them. Germline lookup yields CDR1 MDHEN and CDR2 SYDVKM. The full variable domain, with the rest looked up from reference TRBV28 and TRBJ2-5, is DVKVTQSSRYLVKRTGEKVFLECVQDMDHENMFWYRQDPGLGLRLIYFSYDVKMKEKGDIPEGYSVSREKKERFSLILESASTNQTSMYLCASSDSRETQYFGPGTRLLVL.

This chain uses TRBV2 with TRBJ1-5; 8 bases agree with TRBD1. The length of the CDR3 is 14 residues. The germline V gene has CDR1 SNHLY and CDR2 FYNNEI. V gave up 5 bases and J gave up 6 bases; unmatched junction bases: 6. CDR3 in amino acids: CASSLSGGIQPQHF. CDR3 nucleotide sequence: TGTGCCAGCAGTCTCTCAGGGGGCATTCAGCCCCAGCATTTT.

This sequence joins TRBV28 and TRBJ2-3, with D possibly being TRBD2 (6 bases). This CDR3 contains 16 residues. Between the trimmed V and J ends, which lost 6 bases and 1 base, there was a span of 17 bases. The V gene's germline CDR1 is MDHEN and CDR2 SYDVKM. This CDR3 is CASSTPQGGGTDTQYF. The CDR3 nucleotides read TGTGCCAGCAGCACACCCCAGGGCGGGGGCACAGATACGCAGTATTTT.

The chain employs TRBV19 and TRBJ1-2; D not certain. The germline V gene has CDR1 LNHDA and CDR2 SQIVND (reference sequence). The CDR3 contains 12 residues. The V gene lost 5 bases and the J gene lost 8 bases, with 12 bases spanning the gap. The CDR3 DNA follows: TGTGCCAGTAGTCCCGAGTCAGGAGGCTACACCTTC. Protein product: CASSPESGGYTF. Based on the CDR3 plus reference TRBV19 and TRBJ1-2, the full variable domain is DGGITQSPKYLFRKEGQNVTLSCEQNLNHDAMYWYRQDPGQGLRLIYYSQIVNDFQKGDIAEGYSVSREKKESFPLTVTSAQKNPTAFYLCASSPESGGYTFGSGTRLTVV.

The chain joins TRBV6-5 to TRBJ1-4; 9 bases fit TRBD1. The CDR3 length is 15 residues. Germline lookup yields CDR1 MNHEY and CDR2 SVGAGI. Trimming removed 5 bases from V and 8 bases from J; junction bases left unmatched: 9. The CDR3 reads CASSRTQGAGEKLFF. The CDR3 region has the DNA TGTGCCAGCAGTCGGACACAGGGGGCAGGAGAAAAACTGTTTTTT.

Written as DNA, the CDR3 is TGTGCCACCAGTGATTTTGGGACAGGGGGTCGGGAGCTGTTTTTT. This gives the protein CATSDFGTGGRELFF. This chain connects TRBV24-1 to TRBJ2-2; 11 bases map to TRBD1. Looked up from germline, CDR1 is KGHDR and CDR2 is SFDVKD. CDR3 length: 15 residues. Unmatched junction bases numbered 3, after V lost 1 base and J lost 9 bases.

This clone was seen once. The V gene is TRBV18, the J gene TRBJ1-3, with 7 bases that match TRBD1. Trimming took 3 bases from V and 4 from J; bases not matched to a gene: 9. Per germline, CDR1 KGHSH and CDR2 LQKENI. The CDR3 runs to 16 residues. CDR3 in DNA: TGTGCCAGCTCACCCGTCGATGCAGGGGGAGGAAACACCATATATTTT. This gives the protein CASSPVDAGGGNTIYF.

The chain combines TRBV29-1 with TRBJ1-3; 7 nucleotides line up with TRBD1. Trimming at V came to 0 bases and at J to 2 bases, leaving 7 bases not matched to a gene. The germline V gene has CDR1 SQVTM and CDR2 ANQGSEA. The CDR3 is made up of 16 amino acids. The CDR3 sequence: CSVEDTRTGTGNTIYF. The CDR3 nucleotides read TGCAGCGTTGAAGATACCAGGACAGGAACTGGAAACACCATATATTTT.

The chain carries TRBV6-6 and TRBJ1-1; 7 bases line up with TRBD1. The CDR3 runs to 14 residues. J gave up 6 bases and V 4 bases, and 8 bases lay outside the gene matches. Germline lookup yields CDR1 MNHNY and CDR2 SVGAGI (reference sequence). The CDR3 DNA follows: TGTGCCAGCAGTTTGCAGGGGGGAGGTCCTGAAGCTTTCTTT. Amino acids: CASSLQGGGPEAFF.

The chain recombines TRBV2 with TRBJ2-1; maybe TRBD1 (5 bases). V lost 7 bases to trimming and J lost 8 bases, with 15 bases between them. CDR1 is SNHLY, CDR2 FYNNEI, per germline. The length of the CDR3 is 13 residues. The CDR3 is CASNPQSGYEQFF. The CDR3 DNA is TGTGCCAGCAACCCACAGTCAGGGTATGAGCAGTTCTTC.

This clone was counted a few times. The chain is built from TRBV28 and TRBJ2-7; D not certain. Between the trimmed V and J ends, which lost 6 bases and 2 bases, there was a span of 11 bases. Germline lookup yields CDR1 MDHEN and CDR2 SYDVKM. The CDR3 is 13 residues long. CDR3 region: CASSPDTPYEQYF. In DNA, the CDR3 is TGTGCCAGCAGCCCCGACACACCCTACGAGCAGTACTTC.

The chain uses TRBV12-3 or TRBV12-4 and TRBJ2-2; TRBD2 is a possible D gene (5 bases). With 5 bases removed from V and 8 bases from J, the gap between germline ends came to 9 bases. CDR3 length equals 12 residues. CDR3 in DNA: TGTGCCAGCAGTGCCAGGAGGGGGGAGCTGTTTTTT. Its protein is CASSARRGELFF.

The V and J genes are TRBV27 and TRBJ2-1; 11 bases are a match to TRBD2. The germline V gene has CDR1 MNHEY and CDR2 SMNVEV (reference sequence). The ends lost 5 bases at V and 6 bases at J; junction bases unmatched: 12. The CDR3 runs 17 residues. As DNA, the CDR3 is TGTGCCAGCAGTCCCTGGGACCTAGCGGGGGGCCCCAATGAGCAGTTCTTC. This codes for CASSPWDLAGGPNEQFF.

V gene TRBV2 combines with J gene TRBJ1-4, with D hard to call. Per the germline V gene, CDR1 is SNHLY and CDR2 is FYNNEI. CDR3 size: 14 residues. V was pared by 3 bases and J by 1 base, with 6 bases between. CDR3 region: CASSEGVTNEKLFF. In DNA, the CDR3 is TGTGCCAGCAGTGAGGGCGTAACTAATGAAAAACTGTTTTTT.

The chain carries TRBV4-1 and TRBJ2-3, with D possibly being TRBD2 (5 bases). V lost 3 bases to trimming and J lost 6 bases, with 19 bases between them. This CDR3 is built from 16 residues. The germline CDR1 and CDR2 sequences are MGHRA and YSYEKL. The CDR3, as DNA: TGCGCCAGCAGCCACTCCCTACGAGGAAGAGGGGATACGCAGTATTTT. Its protein product is CASSHSLRGRGDTQYF.

This rearrangement joins TRBV5-1 to TRBJ1-5; TRBD1 aligns across 7 bases. Germline V gives CDR1 SGHRS, CDR2 YFSETQ. V gave up 1 base and J gave up 6 bases; unmatched junction bases: 4. The CDR3 is 14 residues long. The CDR3 sequence is CASSLSYRGQPQHF. The CDR3 nucleotides read TGCGCCAGCAGCTTGTCTTACAGGGGTCAGCCCCAGCATTTT.